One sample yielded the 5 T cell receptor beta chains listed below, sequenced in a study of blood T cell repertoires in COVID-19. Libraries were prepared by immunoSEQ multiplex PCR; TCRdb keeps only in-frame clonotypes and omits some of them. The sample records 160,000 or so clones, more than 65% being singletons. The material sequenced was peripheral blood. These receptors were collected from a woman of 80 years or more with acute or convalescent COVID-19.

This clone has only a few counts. CDR3 region: CASSLDRNRALTGGTEAFF. CDR3 sequence (DNA): TGTGCCAGCAGCTTAGACCGAAATAGGGCTTTGACAGGGGGCACTGAAGCTTTCTTT. The rearrangement joins TRBV11-2 to TRBJ1-1; 9 bases are a match to TRBD1. This CDR3 has 19 amino acids. V lost 0 bases, J lost 4 bases, and 15 bases stayed unmatched. The germline V gene has CDR1 SGHAT and CDR2 FQNNGV.

CDR3 sequence: CATSDSEQGCINSPLHF. CDR3 coding DNA: TGTGCCACCAGTGATTCAGAACAGGGTTGCATTAATTCACCCCTCCACTTT. The chain links TRBV24-1 to TRBJ1-6, with a possible D match to TRBD1 (6 bases). Germline lookup yields CDR1 KGHDR and CDR2 SFDVKD. The CDR3 extends over 17 amino acids. V gave up 2 bases and J gave up 6 bases, with 16 bases separating them.

CDR3 residues: CASSFQGSEGYTF. Written as DNA, the CDR3 is TGCGCCAGCAGCTTTCAGGGGTCAGAAGGCTACACCTTC. J is TRBJ1-2 and V is TRBV5-1, with a weak D call TRBD1 (6 bases). Germline CDR1 and CDR2: SGHRS and YFSETQ. The CDR3 totals 13 residues. Trimming stripped 2 bases from V and 8 bases from J, with 13 bases between.

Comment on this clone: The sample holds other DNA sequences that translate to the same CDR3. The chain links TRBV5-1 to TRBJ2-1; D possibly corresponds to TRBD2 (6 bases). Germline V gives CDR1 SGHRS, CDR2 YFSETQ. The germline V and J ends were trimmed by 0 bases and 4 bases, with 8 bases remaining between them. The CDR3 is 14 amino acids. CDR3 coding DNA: TGCGCCAGCAGCTTGGGGACTACGTACAATGAGCAGTTCTTC. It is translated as CASSLGTTYNEQFF.

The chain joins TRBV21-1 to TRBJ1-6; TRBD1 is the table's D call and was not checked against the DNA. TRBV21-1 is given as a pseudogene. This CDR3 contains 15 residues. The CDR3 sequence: CASSTHRGYNSPLHF. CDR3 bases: TGTGCCAGCAGCACTCACAGGGGCTATAATTCACCCCTCCACTTT.